This T cell receptor beta chain was documented in a study of vaccination effects on CD4 cells after COVID-19. TCRdb's copy holds only in-frame clones and misses some; the assay was immunoSEQ multiplex PCR. The data hold around 41,000 clones, with around 80% observed a single time. Using viral peptide pools, the ViraFEST assay grew out antigen-specific CD4+ T cells prior to sequencing. Upon completion of roughly ten days in culture, CD4+ T cells were isolated. Previously uninfected by SARS-CoV-2, the vaccine recipients also showed negative nucleocapsid antibodies. The CDR3 consists of 15 residues. Trimming took 1 base from V and 3 from J, leaving 11 bases between them. Germline CDR1 and CDR2: SGDLS and YYNGEE. Of note for this clone: Its target is unknown.

The chain links TRBV9 to TRBJ2-1; D gene uncertain. The TCR comes from a human donor who received a COVID-19 vaccine. This specimen consisted of CD4+ T cells from PBMCs cultured with SARS-CoV-2 spike peptides, obtained before COVID-19 vaccination. CDR3 protein: CASSVLASVYNEQFF. In DNA, the CDR3 is TGTGCCAGCAGCGTATTGGCGTCGGTCTACAATGAGCAGTTCTTC.